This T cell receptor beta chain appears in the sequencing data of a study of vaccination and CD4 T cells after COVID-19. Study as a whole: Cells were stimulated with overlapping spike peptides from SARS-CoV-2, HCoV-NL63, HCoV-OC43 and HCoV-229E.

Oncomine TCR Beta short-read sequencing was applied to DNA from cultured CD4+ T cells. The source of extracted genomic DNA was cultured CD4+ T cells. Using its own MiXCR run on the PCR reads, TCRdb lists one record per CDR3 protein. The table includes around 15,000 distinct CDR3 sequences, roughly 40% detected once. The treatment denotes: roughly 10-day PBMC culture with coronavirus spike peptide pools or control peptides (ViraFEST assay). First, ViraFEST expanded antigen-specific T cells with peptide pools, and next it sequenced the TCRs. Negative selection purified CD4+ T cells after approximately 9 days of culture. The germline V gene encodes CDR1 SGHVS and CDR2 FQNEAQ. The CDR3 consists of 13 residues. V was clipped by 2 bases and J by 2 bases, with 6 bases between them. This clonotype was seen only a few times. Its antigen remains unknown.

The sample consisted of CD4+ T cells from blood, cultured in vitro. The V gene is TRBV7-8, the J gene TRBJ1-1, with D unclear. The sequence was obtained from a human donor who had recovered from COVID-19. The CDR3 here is CASSLSKNTEAFF. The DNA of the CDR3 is TGTGCCAGCAGCTTAAGCAAAAACACTGAAGCTTTCTTT.